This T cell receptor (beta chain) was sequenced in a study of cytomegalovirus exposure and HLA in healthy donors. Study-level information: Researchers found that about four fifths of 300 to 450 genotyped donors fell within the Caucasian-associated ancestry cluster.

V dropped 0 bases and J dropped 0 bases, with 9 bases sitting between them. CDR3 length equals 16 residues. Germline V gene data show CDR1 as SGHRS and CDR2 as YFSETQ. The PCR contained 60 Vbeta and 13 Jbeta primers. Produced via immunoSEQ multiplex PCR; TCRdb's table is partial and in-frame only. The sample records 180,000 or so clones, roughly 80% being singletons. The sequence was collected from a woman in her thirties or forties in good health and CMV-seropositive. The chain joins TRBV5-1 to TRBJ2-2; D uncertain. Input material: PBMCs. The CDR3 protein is CASSLDLRTNTGELFF. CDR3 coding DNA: TGCGCCAGCAGCTTGGACCTGCGAACGAACACCGGGGAGCTGTTTTTT. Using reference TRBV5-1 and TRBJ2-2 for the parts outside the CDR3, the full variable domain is KAGVTQTPRYLIKTRGQQVTLSCSPISGHRSVSWYQQTPGQGLQFLFEYFSETQRNKGNFPGRFSGRQFSNSRSEMNVSTLELGDSALYLCASSLDLRTNTGELFFGEGSRLTVL.